These 2 T cell receptor beta chains originate from one sample sequenced in a study of shared clonotypes between healthy human individuals. The assay was immunoSEQ multiplex PCR, and TCRdb's table has in-frame clones only and misses some. The sample holds about 2.1 million clones, roughly 95% seen once. Terminally differentiated effector memory CD45RA+ cells were left out of the naive CD8 fraction, which was CD45RO-negative and positively selected for CCR7. The sample was naive CD8+ T cells from PBMCs. These receptors originate from a man between 18 and 35 years old in good health. Some clones in this sample may be carry-over from other donors' samples.

The chain joins TRBV28 to TRBJ2-2; maybe TRBD2 (5 bases). In germline, CDR1 is MDHEN, CDR2 SYDVKM. The CDR3 spans 14 residues. Trimming shortened V by 6 bases and J by 1 base, and 9 bases separated the two germline ends. DNA of the CDR3: TGTGCCAGCAGCGCCAGCGGGAACACCGGGGAGCTGTTTTTT. Protein: CASSASGNTGELFF.

This chain uses TRBV19 with TRBJ2-1; a weak D match, TRBD2 (5 bases). Germline loops: CDR1 LNHDA, CDR2 SQIVND (reference sequence). The V and J ends lost 0 bases and 6 bases respectively, with 15 bases between them. This CDR3 is built from 16 residues. The CDR3 loop is CASSIDDGLATNEQFF. CDR3 nucleotide sequence: TGTGCCAGTAGTATAGATGACGGCCTAGCAACCAATGAGCAGTTCTTC.